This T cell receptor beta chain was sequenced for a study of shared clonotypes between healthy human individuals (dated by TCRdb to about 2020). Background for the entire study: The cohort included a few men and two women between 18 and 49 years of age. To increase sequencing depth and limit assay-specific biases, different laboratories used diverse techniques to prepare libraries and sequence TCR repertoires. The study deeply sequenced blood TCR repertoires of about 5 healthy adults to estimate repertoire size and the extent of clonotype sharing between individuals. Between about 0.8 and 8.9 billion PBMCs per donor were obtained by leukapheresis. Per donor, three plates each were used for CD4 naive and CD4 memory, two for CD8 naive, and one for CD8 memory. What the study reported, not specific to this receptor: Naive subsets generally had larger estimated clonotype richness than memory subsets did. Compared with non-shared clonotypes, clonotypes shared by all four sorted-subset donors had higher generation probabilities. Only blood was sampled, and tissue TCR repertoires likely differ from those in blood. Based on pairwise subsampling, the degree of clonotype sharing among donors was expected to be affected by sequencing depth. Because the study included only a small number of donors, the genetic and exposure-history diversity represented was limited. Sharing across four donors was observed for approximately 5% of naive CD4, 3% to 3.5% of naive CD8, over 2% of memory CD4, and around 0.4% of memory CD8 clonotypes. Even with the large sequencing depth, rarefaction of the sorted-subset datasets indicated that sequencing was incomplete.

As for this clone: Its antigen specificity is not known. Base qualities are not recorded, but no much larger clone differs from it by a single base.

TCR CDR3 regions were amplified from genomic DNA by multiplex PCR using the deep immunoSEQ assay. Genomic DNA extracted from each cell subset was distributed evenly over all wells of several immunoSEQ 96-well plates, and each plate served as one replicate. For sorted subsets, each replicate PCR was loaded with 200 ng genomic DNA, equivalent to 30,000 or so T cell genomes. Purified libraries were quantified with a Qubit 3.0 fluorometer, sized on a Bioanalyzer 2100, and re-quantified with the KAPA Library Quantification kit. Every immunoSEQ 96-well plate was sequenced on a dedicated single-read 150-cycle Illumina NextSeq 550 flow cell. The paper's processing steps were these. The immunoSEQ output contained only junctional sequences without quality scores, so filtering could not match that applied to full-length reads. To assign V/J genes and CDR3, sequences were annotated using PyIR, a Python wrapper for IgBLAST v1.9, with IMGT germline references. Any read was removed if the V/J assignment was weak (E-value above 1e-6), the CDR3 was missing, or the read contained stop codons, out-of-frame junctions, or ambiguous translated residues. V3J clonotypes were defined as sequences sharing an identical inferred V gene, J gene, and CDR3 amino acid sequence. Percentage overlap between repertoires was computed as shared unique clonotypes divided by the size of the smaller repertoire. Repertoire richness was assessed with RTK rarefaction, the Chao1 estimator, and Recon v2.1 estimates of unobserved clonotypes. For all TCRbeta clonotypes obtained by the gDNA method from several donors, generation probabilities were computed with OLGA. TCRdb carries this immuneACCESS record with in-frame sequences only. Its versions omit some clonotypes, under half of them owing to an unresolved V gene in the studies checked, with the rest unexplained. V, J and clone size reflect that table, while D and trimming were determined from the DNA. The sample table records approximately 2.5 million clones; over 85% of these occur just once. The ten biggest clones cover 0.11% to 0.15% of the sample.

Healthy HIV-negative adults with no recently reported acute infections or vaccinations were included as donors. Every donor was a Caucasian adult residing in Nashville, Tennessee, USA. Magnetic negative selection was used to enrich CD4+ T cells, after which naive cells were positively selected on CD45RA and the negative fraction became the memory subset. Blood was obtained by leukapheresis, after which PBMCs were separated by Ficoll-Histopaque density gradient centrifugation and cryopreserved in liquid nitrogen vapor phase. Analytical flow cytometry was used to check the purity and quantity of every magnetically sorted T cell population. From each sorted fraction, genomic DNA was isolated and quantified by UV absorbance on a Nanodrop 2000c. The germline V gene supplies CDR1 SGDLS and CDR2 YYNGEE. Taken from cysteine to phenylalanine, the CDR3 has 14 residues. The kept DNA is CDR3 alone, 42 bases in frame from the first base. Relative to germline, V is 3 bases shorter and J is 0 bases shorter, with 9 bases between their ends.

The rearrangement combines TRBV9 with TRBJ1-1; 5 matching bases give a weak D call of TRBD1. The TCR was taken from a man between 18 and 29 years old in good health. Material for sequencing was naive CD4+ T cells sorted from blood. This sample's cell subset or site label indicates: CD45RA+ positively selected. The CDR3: CASSGGLLNTEAFF. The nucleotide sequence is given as TGTGCCAGCAGCGGGGGCCTACTGAACACTGAAGCTTTCTTT. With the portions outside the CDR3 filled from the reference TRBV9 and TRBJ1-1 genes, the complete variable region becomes DSGVTQTPKHLITATGQRVTLRCSPRSGDLSVYWYQQSLDQGLQFLIQYYNGEERAKGNILERFSAQQFPDLHSELNLSSLELGDSALYFCASSGGLLNTEAFFGQGTRLTVV.